This is a list of T cell receptor beta chains from one sample in a study of cytomegalovirus exposure and HLA in healthy donors. Here immunoSEQ multiplex PCR was the method, and the copy in TCRdb shows in-frame clones only, minus some. The data show some 150,000 clones, around 60% seen once. The specimen was PBMCs. These receptors all come from a woman in her sixties in good health and CMV-seropositive. The CDR3 runs from the conserved cysteine through the conserved F or W. A D gene is named only where the DNA matches it firmly. Rows give clone size only sometimes, using once, few, many, or a class for an expanded clone.

. | TRBJ1-6 | TRBV4-1 | . | CASSQRTGAYNSPLHF | TGCGCCAGCAGCCAAAGGACGGGGGCCTATAATTCACCCCTCCACTTT
TRBD2 | TRBJ2-3 | TRBV7-6 | . | CASSRQGLARDTQYF | TGTGCCAGCAGCCGACAGGGACTAGCCCGAGATACGCAGTATTTT
TRBD1 | TRBJ2-5 | TRBV6-5 | few | CASREQGARETQYF | TGTGCCAGCAGGGAGCAGGGGGCGCGAGAGACCCAGTACTTC
. | TRBJ1-4 | TRBV5-5 | few | CASSLDIGQPNEKLFF | TGTGCCAGCAGCTTGGATATCGGACAGCCTAATGAAAAACTGTTTTTT
. | TRBJ2-5 | TRBV9 | . | CASSPRGNSVGETQYF | TGTGCCAGCAGCCCTAGAGGGAATAGCGTAGGAGAGACCCAGTACTTC
TRBD2 | TRBJ2-5 | TRBV9 | . | CASSSSGSTETQYF | TGTGCCAGCAGCTCTAGCGGGAGTACCGAGACCCAGTACTTC
. | TRBJ1-3 | TRBV28 | . | CASREAASGNTIYF | TGTGCCAGCAGAGAAGCAGCGAGTGGAAACACCATATATTTT
. | TRBJ2-3 | TRBV5-6 | . | CASSFLDTQYF | TGTGCCAGCAGCTTCCTAGATACGCAGTATTTT
. | TRBJ2-1 | TRBV5-1 | . | CASSRPASAYNEQFF | TGCGCCAGCAGCCGGCCGGCTAGCGCATACAATGAGCAGTTCTTC
. | TRBJ1-4 | TRBV5-1 | few | CASSLGGSSGEKLFF | TGCGCCAGCAGCTTGGGGGGCAGTTCGGGCGAAAAACTGTTTTTT
. | TRBJ2-7 | TRBV7-9 | . | CASSLATTAPTYEQYF | TGTGCCAGCAGCTTAGCGACGACAGCTCCTACTTACGAGCAGTACTTC
. | TRBJ2-2 | TRBV27 | . | CASSLNPGELFF | TGTGCCAGCAGTCTAAATCCCGGGGAGCTGTTTTTT
. | TRBJ1-4 | TRBV7-9 | . | CATSSANEKLFF | TGTGCCACCAGCTCGGCTAATGAAAAACTGTTTTTT
TRBD2 | TRBJ2-5 | TRBV7-8 | few | CASRLAGAETQYF | TGTGCCAGCAGATTAGCGGGAGCCGAGACCCAGTACTTC
TRBD2 | TRBJ2-3 | TRBV29-1 | . | CSVVSTSGTDTQYF | TGCAGCGTTGTGTCGACTAGCGGCACAGATACGCAGTATTTT
. | TRBJ2-7 | TRBV5-1 | . | CASSPRGAPGQREQYF | TGCGCCAGCAGCCCCCGAGGGGCACCGGGACAACGGGAGCAGTACTTC
TRBD2 | TRBJ2-1 | TRBV7-2 | . | CASSLQAGVYNEQFF | TGTGCCAGCAGCTTACAAGCGGGGGTCTACAATGAGCAGTTCTTC
. | TRBJ2-7 | TRBV5-1 | . | CASSLRTSFSYEQYF | TGCGCCAGCAGCTTACGGACATCATTCTCCTACGAGCAGTACTTC
TRBD1 | TRBJ1-3 | TRBV29-1 | . | CSVRQGSGNTIYF | TGCAGCGTGAGACAGGGGTCTGGAAACACCATATATTTT
TRBD2 | TRBJ2-3 | TRBV5-4 | . | CASSGLAGGSTDTQYF | TGTGCCAGCAGCGGCTTAGCGGGAGGAAGCACAGATACGCAGTATTTT
. | TRBJ2-5 | TRBV30 | . | CAWSVPGTWGKETQYF | TGTGCCTGGAGTGTCCCTGGGACTTGGGGAAAAGAGACCCAGTACTTC
TRBD1 | TRBJ2-7 | TRBV5-1 | . | CASSPAGTGESYEQYF | TGCGCCAGCAGCCCGGCCGGGACAGGCGAAAGCTACGAGCAGTACTTC
TRBD2 | TRBJ2-1 | TRBV11-2 | . | CASSLVAGGPMQFF | TGTGCCAGCAGCTTAGTTGCGGGAGGGCCGATGCAGTTCTTC
. | TRBJ1-1 | TRBV9 | . | CASSVVAGSTEAFF | TGTGCCAGCAGCGTAGTCGCAGGCAGCACTGAAGCTTTCTTT
. | TRBJ1-5 | TRBV27 | . | CASRPRDSNQPQHF | TGTGCCAGCAGGCCGAGGGATAGCAATCAGCCCCAGCATTTT
TRBD2 | TRBJ2-1 | TRBV6-6 | once | CASSLVASGNNEQFF | TGTGCCAGCAGTTTGGTGGCTAGCGGGAACAATGAGCAGTTCTTC
. | TRBJ2-3 | TRBV15 | . | CATRAGPDTQYF | TGTGCCACCAGGGCGGGTCCAGATACGCAGTATTTT
. | TRBJ2-2 | TRBV6-5 | . | CASSTGYTGELFF | TGTGCCAGCAGCACGGGGTACACCGGGGAGCTGTTTTTT
. | TRBJ1-4 | TRBV29-1 | . | CSARGDNALTSEKLFF | TGCAGCGCCCGAGGGGACAACGCCCTTACCTCTGAAAAACTGTTTTTT
TRBD2 | TRBJ2-7 | TRBV11-2 | once | CASSLMASGSYEQYF | TGTGCCAGCAGCTTAATGGCTAGCGGGTCCTACGAGCAGTACTTC
. | TRBJ1-5 | TRBV18 | . | CASSPLWNRDQPQHF | TGTGCCAGCTCACCATTGTGGAACAGGGATCAGCCCCAGCATTTT
TRBD1 | TRBJ2-7 | TRBV29-1 | . | CSVEAPHRGLYEQYF | TGCAGCGTTGAAGCCCCCCATAGGGGGCTGTACGAGCAGTACTTC
TRBD2 | TRBJ2-1 | TRBV6-5 | . | CASSPLAGAVDEQFF | TGTGCCAGCAGTCCCCTAGCGGGAGCAGTGGATGAGCAGTTCTTC
TRBD2 | TRBJ2-1 | TRBV10-3 | . | CAISLSGNNEQFF | TGTGCCATCAGTCTCAGCGGGAACAATGAGCAGTTCTTC
TRBD2 | TRBJ2-2 | TRBV7-3 | few | CASSLKASGREGTGELFF | TGTGCCAGCAGCTTAAAGGCTAGCGGGAGAGAAGGAACCGGGGAGCTGTTTTTT
TRBD1 | TRBJ2-7 | TRBV7-9 | . | CASEDREFYEQYF | TGTGCCAGCGAAGACAGGGAATTCTACGAGCAGTACTTC
TRBD2 | TRBJ2-1 | TRBV11-1 | . | CASSLMVLAGANEQFF | TGTGCCAGCAGCTTAATGGTCTTAGCGGGAGCCAATGAGCAGTTCTTC
. | TRBJ1-5 | TRBV6-5 | . | CASSYSSTGTQPQHF | TGTGCCAGCAGTTACTCATCGACAGGAACTCAGCCCCAGCATTTT
TRBD2 | TRBJ2-3 | TRBV7-2 | . | CASSLASGSTDTQYF | TGTGCCAGCAGCTTGGCTAGCGGGAGCACAGATACGCAGTATTTT
. | TRBJ1-4 | TRBV7-9 | . | CASSSDSPGDEKLFF | TGTGCCAGCAGCTCAGACAGCCCGGGGGATGAAAAACTGTTTTTT
TRBD2 | TRBJ2-1 | TRBV28 | . | CASSSQGSGLAGEGDEQFF | TGTGCCAGCAGTTCCCAGGGTTCGGGACTAGCGGGAGAGGGGGATGAGCAGTTCTTC
TRBD2 | TRBJ2-1 | TRBV9 | . | CASSGTSSSNEQFF | TGTGCCAGCAGCGGGACTAGCAGTTCCAATGAGCAGTTCTTC
TRBD2 | TRBJ2-3 | TRBV10-3 | . | CAAALAGGGDTQYF | TGTGCCGCTGCGCTAGCGGGAGGAGGGGATACGCAGTATTTT
. | TRBJ2-4 | TRBV30 | . | CAWSSGVIAKNIQYF | TGTGCCTGGAGTTCAGGGGTGATAGCCAAAAACATTCAGTACTTC
TRBD1 | TRBJ2-3 | TRBV27 | . | CASRRQGYDTQYF | TGTGCCAGCAGACGACAGGGATACGATACGCAGTATTTT